This TCR beta chain was identified during a study of T cells in Graves' hyperthyroidism and ophthalmopathy. Findings and caveats of the study: The model identified upcoming ophthalmopathy a median about six months ahead of onset. Expanded thyroid clonotypes (above 0.001) were mostly also found in blood.

Template material for amplifying TCR beta CDR3 regions consisted of RNA transcripts. Primed by the HTBI set, a first-round RT-PCR was run on the TCR CDR3. TCRdb reprocessed the multiplex PCR reads with MiXCR, giving one entry per CDR3 protein. This table holds hundreds of thousands of distinct CDR3 sequences, approximately 20% found once. Clinicians diagnosed patients from clinical symptoms, serum thyroxine and TRAb, thyroid ultrasound and orbital computed tomography. Turning to this clonotype: Its antigen is not known.

Germline CDR1 LGHNA, CDR2 YSLEER. This CDR3 contains 17 residues. The V end was cut by 0 bases, the J end by 0 bases, with 12 bases between. What was sequenced was blood. V gene TRBV4-3 combines with J gene TRBJ2-1; D call uncertain. This TCR came from a man aged 40-50 years with Graves' ophthalmopathy. CDR3 amino acids: CASSQDLGKYSYNEQFF. For the CDR3, the DNA is TGCGCCAGCAGCCAAGATCTGGGAAAGTACTCCTACAATGAGCAGTTCTTC.